This record covers a single T cell receptor (beta chain). What it binds is not known. The sample comes from a study of cytomegalovirus exposure and HLA in healthy donors. 13 Jbeta primers and 60 Vbeta primers were used for the PCR. In the source study's methods: Roughly 11 million shared chains were among the approximately 76 million unique TCR beta chains that a later analysis counted. Produced via immunoSEQ multiplex PCR; TCRdb's table is partial and in-frame only. V, J and clone size were drawn from that table, and D and trimming were deduced from the DNA. Here the sample spans roughly 200,000 clones, less than 85% being singletons. CDR1 and CDR2 (germline): SEHNR, FQNEAQ (reference sequence). V was clipped by 4 bases and J by 2 bases, with 21 bases between them. The length of the CDR3 is 17 residues. Study conclusions and caveats: An analysis was carried out later, and it reportedly showed fewer N-insertions in an Asian-associated ancestry cluster than the approximately 610-donor mean. Accounts indicate the classifier identified cytomegalovirus status with strong specificity and sensitivity.

The TCR sequence derives from a girl aged 5-17 years in good health and CMV-seropositive. The sequencing sample was made of PBMCs. The chain links TRBV7-9 to TRBJ2-7; D is possibly TRBD1 (6 bases). CDR3 nucleotide sequence: TGTGCCAGCAGCTCAGCCACAGGGCGGTGGAGGACCTACGAGCAGTACTTC. Its translation is CASSSATGRWRTYEQYF. Combining the CDR3 with reference TRBV7-9 and TRBJ2-7 gives the whole variable domain DTGVSQNPRHKITKRGQNVTFRCDPISEHNRLYWYRQTLGQGPEFLTYFQNEAQLEKSRLLSDRFSAERPKGSFSTLEIQRTEQGDSAMYLCASSSATGRWRTYEQYFGPGTRLTVT.